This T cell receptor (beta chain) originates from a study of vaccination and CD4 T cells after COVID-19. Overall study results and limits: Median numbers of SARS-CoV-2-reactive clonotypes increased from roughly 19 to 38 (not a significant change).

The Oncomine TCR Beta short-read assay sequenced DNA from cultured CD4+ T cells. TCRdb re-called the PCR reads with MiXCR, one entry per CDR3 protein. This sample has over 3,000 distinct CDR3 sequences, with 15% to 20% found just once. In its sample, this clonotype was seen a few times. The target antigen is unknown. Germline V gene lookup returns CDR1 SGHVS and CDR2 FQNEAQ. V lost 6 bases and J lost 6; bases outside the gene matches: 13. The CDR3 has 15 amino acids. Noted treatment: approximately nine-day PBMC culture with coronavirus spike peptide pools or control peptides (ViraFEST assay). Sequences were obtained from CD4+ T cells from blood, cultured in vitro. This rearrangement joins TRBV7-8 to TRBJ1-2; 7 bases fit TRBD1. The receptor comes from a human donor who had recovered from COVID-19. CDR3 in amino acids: CASSRRDSGLHGYTF. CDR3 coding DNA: TGTGCCAGCAGTCGCCGGGACAGTGGACTGCATGGCTACACCTTC.